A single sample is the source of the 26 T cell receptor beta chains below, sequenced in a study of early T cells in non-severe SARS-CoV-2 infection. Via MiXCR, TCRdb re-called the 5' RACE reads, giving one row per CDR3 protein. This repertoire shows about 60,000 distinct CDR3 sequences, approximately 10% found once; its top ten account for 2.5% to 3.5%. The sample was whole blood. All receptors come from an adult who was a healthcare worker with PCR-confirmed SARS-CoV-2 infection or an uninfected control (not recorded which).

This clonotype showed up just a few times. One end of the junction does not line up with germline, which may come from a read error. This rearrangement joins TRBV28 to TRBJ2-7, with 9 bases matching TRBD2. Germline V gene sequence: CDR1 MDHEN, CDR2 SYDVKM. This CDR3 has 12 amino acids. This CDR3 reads CASSFSPGLAAF. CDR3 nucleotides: TGTGCCAGCAGTTTCTCCCCGGGACTAGCAGCTTTC. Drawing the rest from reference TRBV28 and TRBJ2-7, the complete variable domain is DVKVTQSSRYLVKRTGEKVFLECVQDMDHENMFWYRQDPGLGLRLIYFSYDVKMKEKGDIPEGYSVSREKKERFSLILESASTNQTSMYLCASSFSPGLAAFGPGTRLTVT.

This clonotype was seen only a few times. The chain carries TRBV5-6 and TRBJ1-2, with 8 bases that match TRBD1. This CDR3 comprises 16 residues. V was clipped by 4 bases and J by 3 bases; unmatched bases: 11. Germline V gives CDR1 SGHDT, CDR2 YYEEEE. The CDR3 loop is CASSAAGTGTDYGYTF. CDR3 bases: TGTGCCAGCAGCGCAGCCGGGACAGGTACCGACTATGGCTACACCTTC.

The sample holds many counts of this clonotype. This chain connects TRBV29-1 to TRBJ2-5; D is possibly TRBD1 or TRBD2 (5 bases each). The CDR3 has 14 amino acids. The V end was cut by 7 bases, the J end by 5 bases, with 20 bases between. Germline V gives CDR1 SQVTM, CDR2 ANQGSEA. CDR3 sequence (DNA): TGCAGCGCCCGGGTAGAGGGGCATCGGGAGACCCAGTACTTC. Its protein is CSARVEGHRETQYF.

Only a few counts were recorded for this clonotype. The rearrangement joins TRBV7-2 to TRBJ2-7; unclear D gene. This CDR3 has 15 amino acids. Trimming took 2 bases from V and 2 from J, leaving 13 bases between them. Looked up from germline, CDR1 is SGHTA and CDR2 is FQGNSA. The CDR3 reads CASSLSPMATYEQYF. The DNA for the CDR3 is TGTGCCAGCAGCTTATCGCCAATGGCAACCTACGAGCAGTACTTC.

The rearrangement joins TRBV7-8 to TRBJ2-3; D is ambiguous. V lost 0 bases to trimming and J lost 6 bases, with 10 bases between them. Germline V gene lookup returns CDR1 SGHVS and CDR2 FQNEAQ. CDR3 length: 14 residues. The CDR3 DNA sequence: TGTGCCAGCAGCTTAGCGGCCCTTGGGGATACGCAGTATTTT. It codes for CASSLAALGDTQYF. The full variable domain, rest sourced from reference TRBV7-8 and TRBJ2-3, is GAGVSQSPRYKVAKRGQDVALRCDPISGHVSLFWYQQALGQGPEFLTYFQNEAQLDKSGLPSDRFFAERPEGSVSTLKIQRTQQEDSAVYLCASSLAALGDTQYFGPGTRLTVL.

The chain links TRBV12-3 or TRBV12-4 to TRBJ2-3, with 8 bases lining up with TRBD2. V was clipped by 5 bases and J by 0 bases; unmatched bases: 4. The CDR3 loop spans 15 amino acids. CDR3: CASSPLAVSTDTQYF. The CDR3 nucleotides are TGTGCCAGCAGTCCACTAGCGGTTAGCACAGATACGCAGTATTTT.

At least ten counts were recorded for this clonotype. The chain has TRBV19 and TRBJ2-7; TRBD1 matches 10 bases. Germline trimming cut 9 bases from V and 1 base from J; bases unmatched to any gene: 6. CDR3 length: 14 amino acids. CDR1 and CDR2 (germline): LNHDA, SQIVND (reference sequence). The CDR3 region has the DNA TGTGCCAGCGGGGACAGGGGAAATTCCTACGAGCAGTACTTC. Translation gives CASGDRGNSYEQYF.

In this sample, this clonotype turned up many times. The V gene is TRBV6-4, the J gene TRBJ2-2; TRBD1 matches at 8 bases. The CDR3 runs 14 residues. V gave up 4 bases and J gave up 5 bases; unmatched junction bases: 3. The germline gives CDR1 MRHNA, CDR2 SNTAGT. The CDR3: CASSGTGSTGELFF. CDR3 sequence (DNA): TGTGCCAGCAGTGGGACAGGGTCAACCGGGGAGCTGTTTTTT.

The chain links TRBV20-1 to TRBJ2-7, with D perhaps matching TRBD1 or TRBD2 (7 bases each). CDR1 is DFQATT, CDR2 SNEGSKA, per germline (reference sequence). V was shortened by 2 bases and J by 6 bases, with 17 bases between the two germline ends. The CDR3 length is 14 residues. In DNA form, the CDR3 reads TGCAGTGCTAGAAACCCAGGGGGGGCGAGCGAGCAGTACTTC. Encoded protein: CSARNPGGASEQYF.

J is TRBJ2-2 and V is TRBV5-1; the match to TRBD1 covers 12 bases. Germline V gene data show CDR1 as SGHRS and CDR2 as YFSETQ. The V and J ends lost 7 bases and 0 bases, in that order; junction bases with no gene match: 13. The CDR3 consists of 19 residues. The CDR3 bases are TGCGCCAGCCGAGCACCGGGACAGGGGGCTCCCGCGAACACCGGGGAGCTGTTTTTT. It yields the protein CASRAPGQGAPANTGELFF.

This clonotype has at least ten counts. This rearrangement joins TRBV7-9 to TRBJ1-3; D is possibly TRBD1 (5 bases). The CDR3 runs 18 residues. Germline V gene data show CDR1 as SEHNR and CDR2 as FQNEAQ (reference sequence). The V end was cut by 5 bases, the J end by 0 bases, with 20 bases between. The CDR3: CASSVSGTDFFSGNTIYF. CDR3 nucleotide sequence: TGTGCCAGCAGCGTATCCGGGACGGACTTTTTCTCTGGAAACACCATATATTTT.

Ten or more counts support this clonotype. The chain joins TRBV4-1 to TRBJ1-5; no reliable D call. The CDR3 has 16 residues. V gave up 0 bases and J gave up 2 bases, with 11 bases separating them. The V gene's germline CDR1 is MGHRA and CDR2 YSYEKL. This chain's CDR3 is CASSQELGMGNQPQHF. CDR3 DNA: TGCGCCAGCAGCCAAGAATTGGGAATGGGCAATCAGCCCCAGCATTTT.

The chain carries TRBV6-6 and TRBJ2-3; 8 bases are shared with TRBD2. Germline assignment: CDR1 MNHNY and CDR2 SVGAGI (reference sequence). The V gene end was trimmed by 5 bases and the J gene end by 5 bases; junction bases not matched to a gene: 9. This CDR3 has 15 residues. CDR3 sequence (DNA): TGTGCCAGCAGTGTAACCGGGACTAGTAGAGATACGCAGTATTTT. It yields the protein CASSVTGTSRDTQYF.

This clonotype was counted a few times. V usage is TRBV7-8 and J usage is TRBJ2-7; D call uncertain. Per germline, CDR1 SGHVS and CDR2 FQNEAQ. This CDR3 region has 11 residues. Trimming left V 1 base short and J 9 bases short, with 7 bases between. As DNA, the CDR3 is TGTGCCAGCAGCTTAGGCTCGGGGCAGTACTTC. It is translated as CASSLGSGQYF.

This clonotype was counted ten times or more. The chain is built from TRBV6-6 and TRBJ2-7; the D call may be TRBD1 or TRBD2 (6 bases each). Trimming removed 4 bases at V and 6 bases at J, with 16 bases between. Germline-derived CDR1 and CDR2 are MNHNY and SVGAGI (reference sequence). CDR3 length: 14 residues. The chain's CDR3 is CASSFGGRGGEQYF. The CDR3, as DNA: TGTGCCAGCAGTTTCGGGGGCAGGGGAGGCGAGCAGTACTTC.

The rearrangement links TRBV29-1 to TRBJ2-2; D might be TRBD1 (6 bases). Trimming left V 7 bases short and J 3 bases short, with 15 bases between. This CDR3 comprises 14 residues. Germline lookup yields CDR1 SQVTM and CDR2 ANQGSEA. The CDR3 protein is CSATGDTDTGELFF. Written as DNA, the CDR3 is TGCAGCGCTACCGGGGACACGGACACCGGGGAGCTGTTTTTT.

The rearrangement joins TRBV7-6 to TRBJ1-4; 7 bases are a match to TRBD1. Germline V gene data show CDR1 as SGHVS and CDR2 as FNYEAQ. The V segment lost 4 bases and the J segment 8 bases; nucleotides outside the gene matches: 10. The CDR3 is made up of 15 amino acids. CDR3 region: CASSSMTGQGEKLFF. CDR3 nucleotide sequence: TGTGCCAGCAGCTCCATGACAGGGCAGGGGGAAAAACTGTTTTTT.

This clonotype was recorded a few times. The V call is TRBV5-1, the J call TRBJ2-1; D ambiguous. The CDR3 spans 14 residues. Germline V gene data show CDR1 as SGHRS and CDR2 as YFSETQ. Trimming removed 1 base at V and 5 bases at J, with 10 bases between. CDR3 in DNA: TGCGCCAGCAGCTTGCAACATTCTAACAATGAGCAGTTCTTC. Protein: CASSLQHSNNEQFF.

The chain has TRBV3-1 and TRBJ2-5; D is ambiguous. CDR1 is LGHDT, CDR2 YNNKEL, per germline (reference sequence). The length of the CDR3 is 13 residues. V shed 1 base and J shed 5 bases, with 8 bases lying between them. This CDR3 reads CASSQVPRETQYF. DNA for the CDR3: TGTGCCAGCAGCCAAGTTCCACGGGAGACCCAGTACTTC.

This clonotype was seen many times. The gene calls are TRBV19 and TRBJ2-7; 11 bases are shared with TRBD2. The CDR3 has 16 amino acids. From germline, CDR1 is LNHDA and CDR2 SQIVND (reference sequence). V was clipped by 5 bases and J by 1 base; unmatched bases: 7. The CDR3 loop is CASSPLAGGPSYEQYF. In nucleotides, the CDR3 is TGTGCCAGTAGTCCCCTAGCGGGAGGCCCTTCCTACGAGCAGTACTTC.

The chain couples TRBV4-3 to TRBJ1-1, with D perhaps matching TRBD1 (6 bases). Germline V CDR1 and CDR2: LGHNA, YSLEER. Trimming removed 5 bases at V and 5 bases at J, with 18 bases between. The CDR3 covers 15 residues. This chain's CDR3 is CASSNRGGAGTEAFF. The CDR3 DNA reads TGCGCCAGCAGCAACCGCGGGGGCGCGGGGACTGAAGCTTTCTTT.

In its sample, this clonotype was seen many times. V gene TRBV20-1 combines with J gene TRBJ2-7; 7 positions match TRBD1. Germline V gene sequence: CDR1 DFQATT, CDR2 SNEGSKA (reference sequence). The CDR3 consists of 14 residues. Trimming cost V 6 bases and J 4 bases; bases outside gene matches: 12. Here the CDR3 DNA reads TGCAGTGCCCTGTTAAGGGGGCTCCGTTACGAGCAGTACTTC. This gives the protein CSALLRGLRYEQYF.

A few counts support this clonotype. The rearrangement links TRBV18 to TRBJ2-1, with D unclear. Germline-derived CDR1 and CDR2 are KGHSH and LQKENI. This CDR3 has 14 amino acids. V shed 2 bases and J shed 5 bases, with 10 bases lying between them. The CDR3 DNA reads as TGTGCCAGCTCACCATACGACGGGCACAATGAGCAGTTCTTC. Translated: CASSPYDGHNEQFF.

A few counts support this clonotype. The CDR3 coding sequence is TGTGCCACCAGTGATGCCCGGGTCGGGGAAAAACTGTTTTTT. This gives the protein CATSDARVGEKLFF. The chain links TRBV24-1 to TRBJ1-4; D not certain. CDR1 and CDR2 (germline): KGHDR, SFDVKD. Trimming removed 3 bases at V and 8 bases at J, with 12 bases between. The CDR3 consists of 14 residues.

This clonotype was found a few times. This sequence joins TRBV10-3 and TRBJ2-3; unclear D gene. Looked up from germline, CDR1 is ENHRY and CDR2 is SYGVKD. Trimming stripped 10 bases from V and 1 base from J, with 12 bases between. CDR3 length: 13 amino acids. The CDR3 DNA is TGTGCCACTATAGATGGGGGCACAGATACGCAGTATTTT. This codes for CATIDGGTDTQYF.

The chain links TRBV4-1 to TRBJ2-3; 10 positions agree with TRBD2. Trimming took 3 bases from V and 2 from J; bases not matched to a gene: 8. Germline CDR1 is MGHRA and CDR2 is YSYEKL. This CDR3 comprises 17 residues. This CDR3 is CASSQPQLAGNTDTQYF. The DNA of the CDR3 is TGCGCCAGCAGCCAGCCCCAACTAGCGGGAAACACAGATACGCAGTATTTT.